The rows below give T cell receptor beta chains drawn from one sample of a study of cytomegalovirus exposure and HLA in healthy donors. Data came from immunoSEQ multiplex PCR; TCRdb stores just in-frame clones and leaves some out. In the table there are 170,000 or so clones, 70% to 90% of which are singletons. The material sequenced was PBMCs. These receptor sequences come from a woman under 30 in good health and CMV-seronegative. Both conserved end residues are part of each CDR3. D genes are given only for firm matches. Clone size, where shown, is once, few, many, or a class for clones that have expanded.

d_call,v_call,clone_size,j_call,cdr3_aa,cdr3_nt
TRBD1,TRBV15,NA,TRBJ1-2,CATSTLQGEGYGYTF,TGTGCCACCAGCACCCTACAGGGGGAAGGGTATGGCTACACCTTC
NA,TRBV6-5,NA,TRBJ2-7,CASSKDITTYEQYF,TGTGCCAGCAGTAAAGACATAACGACCTACGAGCAGTACTTC
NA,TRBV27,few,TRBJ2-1,CAAGLPEDEQFF,TGTGCCGCCGGACTCCCCGAAGATGAGCAGTTCTTC
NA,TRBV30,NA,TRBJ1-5,CAWSPEDQPQHF,TGTGCCTGGAGCCCAGAAGATCAGCCCCAGCATTTT
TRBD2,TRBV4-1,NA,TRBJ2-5,CASRKGTGGGAQYF,TGCGCCAGCAGGAAGGGAACGGGAGGGGGAGCCCAGTACTTC
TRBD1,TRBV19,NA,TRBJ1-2,CASTSSGQGVDYGYTF,TGTGCCAGTACCTCATCGGGACAGGGGGTAGACTATGGCTACACCTTC
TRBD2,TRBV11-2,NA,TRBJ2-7,CASRGPGLAGSYEQYF,TGTGCCAGCAGGGGACCGGGACTAGCGGGGTCCTACGAGCAGTACTTC
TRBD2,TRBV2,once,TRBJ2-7,CASSEALSGGYEQYF,TGTGCCAGCAGTGAAGCGCTTAGCGGGGGCTACGAGCAGTACTTC
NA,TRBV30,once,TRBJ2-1,CAWSGGSSYNEQFF,TGTGCCTGGAGTGGAGGGTCCTCCTACAATGAGCAGTTCTTC
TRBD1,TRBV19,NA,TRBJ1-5,CASTQTGTSNQPQHF,TGTGCCAGCACCCAGACAGGGACTAGCAATCAGCCCCAGCATTTT
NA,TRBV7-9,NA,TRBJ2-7,CASSPLRGLYEQYF,TGTGCCAGCAGCCCCCTCCGAGGCCTCTACGAGCAGTACTTC
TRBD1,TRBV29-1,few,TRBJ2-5,CSVEQYLRTGQGRETQYF,TGCAGCGTTGAACAATACCTCCGTACGGGACAGGGGAGGGAGACCCAGTACTTC
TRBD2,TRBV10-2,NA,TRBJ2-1,CASSTSGTSGTRSYNEPFF,TGCGCCAGCAGTACCTCCGGGACTAGCGGGACGAGATCCTACAATGAGCCGTTCTTC
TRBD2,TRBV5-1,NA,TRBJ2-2,CASSLTSGETGELFF,TGCGCCAGCAGCTTGACTAGCGGAGAAACCGGGGAGCTGTTTTTT
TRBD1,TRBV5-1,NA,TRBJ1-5,CASSFSGTGEQPQHF,TGCGCCAGCAGCTTCTCTGGGACAGGGGAGCAGCCCCAGCATTTT
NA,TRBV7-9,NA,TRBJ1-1,CASSLAGAAFF,TGTGCCAGCAGCTTAGCAGGGGCCGCTTTCTTT
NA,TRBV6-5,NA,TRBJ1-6,CASSPASVDSPLHF,TGTGCCAGCAGCCCCGCAAGCGTGGATTCACCCCTCCACTTT
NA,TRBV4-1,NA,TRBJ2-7,CASSQVPRNEQYF,TGCGCCAGCAGCCAAGTCCCTAGGAACGAGCAGTACTTC
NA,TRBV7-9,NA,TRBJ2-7,CASSIQGVEQYF,TGTGCCAGCAGCATCCAGGGTGTCGAGCAGTACTTC
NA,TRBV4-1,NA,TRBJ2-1,CASSQVSGREQFF,TGCGCCAGCAGCCAAGTCTCAGGCCGTGAGCAGTTCTTC
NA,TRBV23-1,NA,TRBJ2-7,CASSQRGAYEQYF,TGCGCCAGCAGTCAAAGGGGCGCCTACGAGCAGTACTTC
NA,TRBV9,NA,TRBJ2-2,CASSVGPNTGELFF,TGTGCCAGCAGCGTAGGGCCAAACACCGGGGAGCTGTTTTTT
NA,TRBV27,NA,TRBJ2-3,CASSLAGWVTDTQYF,TGTGCCAGCAGTTTAGCGGGGTGGGTCACAGATACGCAGTATTTT